This passage covers 6 T cell receptor beta chains from one sample sequenced in a study of regulatory T cells in long-lasting Graves disease. Time point indicated: newly diagnosed GD, antithyroid drugs for less than 3 months. Researchers made the TCR library from RNA that was extracted from PBMCs. For TCR beta, libraries came from iRepertoire HTBI primers and Arm-PCR of CDR3 regions. One entry per CDR3 protein, called by TCRdb with MiXCR from the multiplex PCR reads. The top ten clones hold around 11% of a sample with hundreds of thousands of distinct CDR3 sequences, over 15% of them seen once. This same sample was also part of a study on T cells in Graves' hyperthyroidism and ophthalmopathy.

The input for sequencing was peripheral blood mononuclear cells (PBMCs), taken at new diagnosis, from a patient treated with antithyroid drugs. These receptors were taken from a woman in her twenties or thirties with Graves disease.

This clonotype was seen at least ten times. This rearrangement joins TRBV7-2 to TRBJ2-3, with D perhaps being TRBD1 or TRBD2 (5 bases each). The CDR3 covers 16 residues. Trimming took 5 bases from V and 3 from J, leaving 18 bases between them. Germline loops: CDR1 SGHTA, CDR2 FQGNSA. The CDR3: CASSPPGPLGTDTQYF. CDR3 nucleotide sequence: TGTGCCAGCAGCCCTCCGGGACCCCTGGGGACAGATACGCAGTATTTT.

CDR3 residues: CSAGLGASGSDTQYF. CDR3 nucleotides: TGCAGCGCCGGGCTAGGGGCTAGCGGGTCAGATACGCAGTATTTT. The genes are TRBV29-1 and TRBJ2-3; 8 nucleotides line up with TRBD2. The ends lost 7 bases at V and 4 bases at J; junction bases unmatched: 13. The CDR3 covers 15 residues. Germline V gene lookup returns CDR1 SQVTM and CDR2 ANQGSEA.

This clonotype was detected many times. As DNA, the CDR3 is TGTGCCAGCAGCCTGGACCGGCGTCGTCGGCCCCAGCATTTT. It encodes CASSLDRRRRPQHF. The rearrangement links TRBV7-3 to TRBJ1-5; D gene ambiguous. The CDR3 contains 14 residues. V was pared by 5 bases and J by 9 bases, with 17 bases between. CDR1 is SGHTA, CDR2 FQGTGA, per germline.

This clonotype was observed a few times. CDR3 loop: CASSLVLAGNTDTQYF. In DNA, the CDR3 is TGTGCCAGCAGCTTAGTTCTAGCGGGGAACACAGATACGCAGTATTTT. The chain is built from TRBV7-9 and TRBJ2-3, with TRBD2 identical over 9 bases. With 1 base clipped from V and 2 bases from J, the junction kept 4 bases outside the gene matches. Germline CDR1 and CDR2: SEHNR and FQNEAQ (reference sequence). The CDR3 totals 16 residues.

This clonotype is a singleton in its sample. Given a much more abundant clone one base away, this may be a read error. The V call is TRBV28, the J call TRBJ1-2; D is unresolved. The length of the CDR3 is 16 residues. The V gene's germline CDR1 is MDHEN and CDR2 SYDVKM. V lost 6 bases and J 4 bases, leaving 21 bases between the germline ends. DNA of the CDR3: TGTGCCAGCAGCCCCCCCCAGACCTCTTTGGCCTATGGCTACACCTTC. Residues: CASSPPQTSLAYGYTF.

As regards this clonotype: A much more abundant neighbour one base away suggests this may be a read error. V usage is TRBV7-2 and J usage is TRBJ1-6; 7 bases line up with TRBD1. Germline CDR1 is SGHTA and CDR2 is FQGNSA. Trimming cost V 3 bases and J 9 bases; bases outside gene matches: 2. The CDR3 sequence is 13 residues long. The CDR3 here is CASSFQGGSPLHF. The CDR3 DNA reads as TGTGCCAGCAGCTTCCAGGGGGGTTCACCCCTCCACTTT.